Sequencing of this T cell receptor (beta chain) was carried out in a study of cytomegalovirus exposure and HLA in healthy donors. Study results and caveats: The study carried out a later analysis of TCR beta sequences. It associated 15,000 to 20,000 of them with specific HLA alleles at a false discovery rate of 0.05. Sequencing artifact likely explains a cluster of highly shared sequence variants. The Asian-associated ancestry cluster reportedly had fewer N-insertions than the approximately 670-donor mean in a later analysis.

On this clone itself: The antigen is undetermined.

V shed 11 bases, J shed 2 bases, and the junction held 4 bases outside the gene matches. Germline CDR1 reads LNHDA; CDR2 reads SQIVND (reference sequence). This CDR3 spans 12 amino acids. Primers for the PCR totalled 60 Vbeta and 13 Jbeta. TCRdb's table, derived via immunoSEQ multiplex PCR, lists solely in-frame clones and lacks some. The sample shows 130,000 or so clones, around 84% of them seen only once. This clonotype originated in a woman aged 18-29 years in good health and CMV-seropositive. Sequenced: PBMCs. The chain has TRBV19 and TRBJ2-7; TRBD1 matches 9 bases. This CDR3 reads CASGQGAYEQYF. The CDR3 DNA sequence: TGTGCCTCGGGACAGGGAGCCTACGAGCAGTACTTC.